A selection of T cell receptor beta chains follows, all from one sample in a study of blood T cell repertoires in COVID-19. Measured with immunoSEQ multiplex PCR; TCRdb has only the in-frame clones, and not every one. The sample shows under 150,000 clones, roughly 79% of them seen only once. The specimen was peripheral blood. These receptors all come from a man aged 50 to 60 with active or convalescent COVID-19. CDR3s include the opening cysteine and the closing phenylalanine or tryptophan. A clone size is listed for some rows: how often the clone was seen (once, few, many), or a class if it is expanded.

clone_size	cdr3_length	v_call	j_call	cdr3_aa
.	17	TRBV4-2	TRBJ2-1	CASSHFRLPGAYNEQFF
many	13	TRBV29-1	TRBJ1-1	CSADISGETEAFF
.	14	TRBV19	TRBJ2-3	CASSIRTAGDTQYF
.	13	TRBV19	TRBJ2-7	CASSKGGFYEQYF
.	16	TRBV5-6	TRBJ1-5	CASSLGTGYGNQPQHF
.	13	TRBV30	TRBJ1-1	CAWSVQWNTEAFF
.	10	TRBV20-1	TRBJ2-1	CRVMRYEQFF
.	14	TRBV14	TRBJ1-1	CASSQEARGRRAFF
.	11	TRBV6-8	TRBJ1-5	CASSFCQPQHF
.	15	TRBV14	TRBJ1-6	CASSQDRVPNSPLHF
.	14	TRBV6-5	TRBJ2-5	CASSYGTDQETQYF
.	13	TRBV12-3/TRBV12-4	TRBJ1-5	CASRGESNQPQHF
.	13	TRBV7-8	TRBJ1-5	CASSNGGAQPQHF
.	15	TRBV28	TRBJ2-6	CASSLPGSGANVLTF
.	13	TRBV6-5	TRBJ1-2	CASSYEVGYGYTF
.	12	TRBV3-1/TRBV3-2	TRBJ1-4	CASSLTDEKLFF
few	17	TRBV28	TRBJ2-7	CASSLAGGPRVSYEQYF
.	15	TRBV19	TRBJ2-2	CASSGRQGDTGELFF
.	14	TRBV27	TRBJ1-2	CASSLLSTGRGYTF
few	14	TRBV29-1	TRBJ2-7	CSVARTGGSYEQYF
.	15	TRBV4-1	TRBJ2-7	CASSLTSGGFYEQYF
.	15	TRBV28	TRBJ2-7	CASSRRGTGVGEQYF
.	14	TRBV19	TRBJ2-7	CASSTRQGGYEQYF
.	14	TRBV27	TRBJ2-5	CASSLRDRGETQYF
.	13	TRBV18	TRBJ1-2	CASSSTHGYGYTF
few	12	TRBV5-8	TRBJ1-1	CAITGTAREAFF
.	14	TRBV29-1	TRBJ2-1	CSVEGGGSYNEQFF
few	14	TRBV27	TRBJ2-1	CASRFSGRNNEQFF
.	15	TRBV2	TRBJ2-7	CASSVQGGKAYEQYF
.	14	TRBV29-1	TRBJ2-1	CSVVPGLVLNEQFF
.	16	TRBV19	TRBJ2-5	CASSMSYGRAEETQYF
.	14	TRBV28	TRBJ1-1	CASSFRGRRTEAFF
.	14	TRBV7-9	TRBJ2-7	CASSRGRSQYEQYF
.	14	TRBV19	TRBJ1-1	CASSIVPGGTEAFF
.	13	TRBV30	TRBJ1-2	CAWRTGASSGYTF
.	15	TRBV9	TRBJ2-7	CASSPRGTGIYEQYF
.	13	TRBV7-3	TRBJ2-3	CASRGGGRDTQYF
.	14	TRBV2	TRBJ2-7	CASKARGQVYEQYF
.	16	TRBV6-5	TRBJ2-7	CASSSAPGSSTYEQYF
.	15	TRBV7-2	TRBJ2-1	CASTPRTSGRGEQFF
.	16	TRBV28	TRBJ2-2	CASSFLAGANTGELFF
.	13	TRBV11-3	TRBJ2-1	CASSSGTRNEQFF
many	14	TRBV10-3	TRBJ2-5	CAIRLDRNQETQYF
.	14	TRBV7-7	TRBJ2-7	CASSRSRSSYEQYF
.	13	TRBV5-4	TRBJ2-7	CASSFSGSDEQYF
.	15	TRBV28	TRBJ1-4	CASSLFGTGREKLFF
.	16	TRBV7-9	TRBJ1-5	CASSLATGTANQPQHF
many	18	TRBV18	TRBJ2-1	CASSPPTLGGRAEDEQFF
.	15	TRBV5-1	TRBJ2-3	CASSLWAGETDTQYF
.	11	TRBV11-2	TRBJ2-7	CASSSTYEQYF